The T cell receptor (beta chain) under discussion was sequenced for a study of beta chain features in type 1 diabetes. A word on this clone: Its antigen is not identified.

The authors reverse transcribed all of the isolated RNA, so sequencing captured expressed TCRB transcripts. Only in-frame clones appear in the TCRdb table, and some are missing; sequencing was by immunoSEQ multiplex PCR. The sample includes 250,000 or so clones, over 20% of them seen just once. Via the markers CD45RO/CCR7/CD25/CD127/CD95/CD27, stem cell-like memory, regulatory, central memory and naive CD4+ cells were sorted. This CDR3 is built from 11 residues. Germline V gene data show CDR1 as MDHEN and CDR2 as SYDVKM. Trimming removed 6 bases at V and 9 bases at J, with 9 bases between. Study findings and constraints: Moderate yet significant TCRB CDR3 shortening was seen in Type 1 diabetes patients in all four CD4+ subsets. Cells that show high TCR expression could be over-represented by cDNA sequencing.

This clonotype was obtained from a woman between 35 and 50 years old with type 1 diabetes. This rearrangement joins TRBV28 to TRBJ2-1; a possible D gene is TRBD2 (5 bases). Sequencing used naive CD4+ T cells from blood. The CDR3: CASRLTSEQFF. CDR3 DNA: TGTGCCAGCAGACTAACTAGTGAGCAGTTCTTC.